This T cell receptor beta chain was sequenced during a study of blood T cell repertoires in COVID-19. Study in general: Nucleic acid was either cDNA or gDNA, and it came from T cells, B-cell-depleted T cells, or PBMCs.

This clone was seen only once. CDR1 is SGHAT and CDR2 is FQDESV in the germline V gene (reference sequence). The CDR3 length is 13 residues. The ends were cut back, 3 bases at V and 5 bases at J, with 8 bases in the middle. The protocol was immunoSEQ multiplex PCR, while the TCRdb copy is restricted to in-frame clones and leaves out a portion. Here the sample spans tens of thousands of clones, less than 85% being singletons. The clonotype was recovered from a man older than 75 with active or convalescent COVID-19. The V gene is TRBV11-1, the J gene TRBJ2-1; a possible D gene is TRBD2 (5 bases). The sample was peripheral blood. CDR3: CASSLDGNNEQFF. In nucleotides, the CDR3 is TGTGCCAGCAGCTTGGACGGGAACAATGAGCAGTTCTTC.